Each of the 17 T cell receptor beta chains below was sequenced from the same sample in a study of shared clonotypes between healthy human individuals. The assay was immunoSEQ multiplex PCR, and TCRdb's table has in-frame clones only and misses some. This sample has just over 2,000,000 clones, with 90% to 95% found just once. Sequencing was done on a sample of naive CD4+ T cells sorted from blood. As for subset: CD45RA+ positively selected. Receptor source: a man between 18 and 29 years old in good health.

The rearrangement links TRBV4-1 to TRBJ2-1, with a weak D call TRBD2 (5 bases). The V end lost 0 bases, the J end lost 5 bases, and 14 bases lay between the germline ends. The CDR3 is 16 residues long. Per the germline V gene, CDR1 is MGHRA and CDR2 is YSYEKL. CDR3 DNA: TGCGCCAGCAGCCAAGAATTTTCGGGATCGAACAATGAGCAGTTCTTC. Amino acid sequence: CASSQEFSGSNNEQFF.

Details on this clone: Other DNA sequences in this specimen translate into the identical CDR3. The V gene is TRBV20-1, the J gene TRBJ2-5; D unresolved. This CDR3 has 10 amino acids. Per the germline V gene, CDR1 is DFQATT and CDR2 is SNEGSKA (reference sequence). V lost 3 bases, J lost 7 bases, and 6 bases lay in between. The CDR3 DNA reads as TGCAGTGCTAGCGACGGGACCCAGTACTTC. Protein sequence: CSASDGTQYF.

The sample holds one count of this clone. J is TRBJ1-6 and V is TRBV10-2; unclear D gene. Germline V gene lookup returns CDR1 WSHSY and CDR2 SAAADI. This CDR3 comprises 13 residues. V was cut by 0 bases and J by 7 bases, with 4 bases left in between. In DNA form, the CDR3 reads TGCGCCAGCAGTGAGTCTTGGAATTCACCCCTCCACTTT. Encoded protein: CASSESWNSPLHF.

This chain links TRBV2 with TRBJ2-3; TRBD1 aligns across 7 bases. Per the germline V gene, CDR1 is SNHLY and CDR2 is FYNNEI. This CDR3 is 12 amino acids long. V dropped 10 bases and J dropped 0; count of bases not matched to a gene: 1. The CDR3 region has the DNA TGTGCCACACAGGGGAGCACAGATACGCAGTATTTT. This encodes CATQGSTDTQYF.

Details on this clone: The same CDR3 also results from other DNA sequences found in this sample. The rearrangement links TRBV11-2 to TRBJ1-1; no firm D call. Trimming took off 1 base at V and 5 bases at J, with 8 bases between the two ends. The CDR3 runs 13 residues. Per germline, CDR1 SGHAT and CDR2 FQNNGV. CDR3 sequence: CASSLGQGTEAFF. CDR3 coding DNA: TGTGCCAGCAGCTTAGGCCAAGGGACTGAAGCTTTCTTT.

The CDR3 is CASSQDETTRYNEQFF. The CDR3 DNA is TGCGCCAGCAGCCAAGATGAGACTACCCGATACAATGAGCAGTTCTTC. The J gene is TRBJ2-1, the V gene TRBV4-1; TRBD2 might be the D (5 bases). CDR1 is MGHRA and CDR2 is YSYEKL in the germline V gene. CDR3 length equals 16 residues. The V gene lost 0 bases and the J gene lost 4 bases, with 13 bases spanning the gap.

This chain links TRBV5-8 with TRBJ2-3; D is tentatively TRBD1 or TRBD2 (5 bases each). Germline lookup yields CDR1 SGHTS and CDR2 YDEGEE. The CDR3 has 13 residues. V was clipped by 0 bases and J by 9 bases, with 11 bases between them. The CDR3 reads CASSLGGVSTQYF. The CDR3 DNA is TGTGCCAGCAGCTTGGGAGGGGTCAGCACGCAGTATTTT.

The chain employs TRBV4-2 and TRBJ2-3, with 11 nucleotides matching TRBD2. CDR3 length: 19 residues. CDR1 and CDR2 (germline): LGHNA, YNFKEQ. V lost 4 bases to trimming and J lost 3 bases; unmatched junction nucleotides: 15. The CDR3 DNA is TGTGCCAGCAGCCCGAGGTCAGGGGTAGCGGGGGGGTTGACAGATACGCAGTATTTT. Amino acid sequence: CASSPRSGVAGGLTDTQYF.

Comments on this clone: Other nucleotide sequences in the sample specify the same CDR3. The chain links TRBV7-6 to TRBJ2-3, with D hard to call. The germline V gene encodes CDR1 SGHVS and CDR2 FNYEAQ. Trimming stripped 5 bases from V and 3 bases from J, with 9 bases between. This CDR3 is built from 13 residues. In DNA form, the CDR3 reads TGTGCCAGCAGCCTAGGAAGGACAGATACGCAGTATTTT. Amino acids: CASSLGRTDTQYF.

This clone has only one observation. V usage is TRBV7-2 and J usage is TRBJ2-4, with 11 bases lining up with TRBD2. Germline V gene lookup returns CDR1 SGHTA and CDR2 FQGNSA. The J segment lost 8 bases and the V segment lost 5 bases, leaving 8 bases of the junction unmatched. The CDR3 covers 15 residues. CDR3 DNA sequence: TGTGCCAGCAGCCCCCGGACTAGCGGGCAGGACATTCAGTACTTC. Translated, it gives CASSPRTSGQDIQYF.

V gene TRBV10-1 combines with J gene TRBJ2-3; 7 positions match TRBD1. J gave up 6 bases and V 0 bases, and 6 bases lay outside the gene matches. Germline loops: CDR1 WNHNN, CDR2 SYGVQD (reference sequence). CDR3 size: 15 residues. CDR3 DNA sequence: TGCGCCAGCAGTGAGTCAGGACAGGCGGAGGATACGCAGTATTTT. Translated, it gives CASSESGQAEDTQYF.

This chain joins TRBV9 and TRBJ2-1; the match to TRBD2 covers 8 bases. Germline V gives CDR1 SGDLS, CDR2 YYNGEE. The CDR3 is 14 residues long. V gave up 3 bases and J gave up 4 bases; unmatched junction bases: 3. CDR3 protein: CASSATSAYNEQFF. CDR3 in DNA: TGTGCCAGCAGCGCGACTAGCGCTTACAATGAGCAGTTCTTC. Drawing the rest from reference TRBV9 and TRBJ2-1, the complete variable domain is DSGVTQTPKHLITATGQRVTLRCSPRSGDLSVYWYQQSLDQGLQFLIQYYNGEERAKGNILERFSAQQFPDLHSELNLSSLELGDSALYFCASSATSAYNEQFFGPGTRLTVL.

The rearrangement joins TRBV28 to TRBJ2-7, with D perhaps TRBD1 (6 bases). CDR1 and CDR2 (germline): MDHEN, SYDVKM. This CDR3 is 12 amino acids long. The germline V and J ends were trimmed by 2 bases and 10 bases, with 12 bases remaining between them. CDR3 in amino acids: CASSLGQRSQYF. For the CDR3, the DNA is TGTGCCAGCAGTTTAGGACAGAGAAGTCAGTACTTC.

The chain links TRBV30 to TRBJ2-2; D ambiguous. Germline values: CDR1 GTSNPN, CDR2 SVGIG (reference sequence). Trimming took off 8 bases at V and 0 bases at J, with 13 bases between the two ends. CDR3 length: 14 residues. In DNA form, the CDR3 reads TGTGCCGGGATGAAGACGGCGAACACCGGGGAGCTGTTTTTT. Protein sequence: CAGMKTANTGELFF.

Concerning this clone: Other nucleotide sequences from this sample produce the same CDR3. The chain employs TRBV30 and TRBJ1-5; D might be TRBD1 (5 bases). CDR1 is GTSNPN and CDR2 is SVGIG in the germline V gene (reference sequence). V was shortened by 0 bases and J by 4 bases, with 7 bases between the two germline ends. There are 13 residues in the CDR3. The CDR3 sequence: CAWSVQDNQPQHF. The CDR3 region has the DNA TGTGCCTGGAGTGTACAGGATAATCAGCCCCAGCATTTT.

This chain connects TRBV7-2 to TRBJ1-2; no reliable D call. CDR3 size: 12 residues. Looked up from germline, CDR1 is SGHTA and CDR2 is FQGNSA. Trimming took off 3 bases at V and 7 bases at J, with 9 bases between the two ends. The CDR3 nucleotides are TGTGCCAGCAGCTTCGGGGTTTCTGGCTACACCTTC. Protein product: CASSFGVSGYTF. Using reference TRBV7-2 and TRBJ1-2 for the parts outside the CDR3, the full variable domain is GAGVSQSPSNKVTEKGKDVELRCDPISGHTALYWYRQSLGQGLEFLIYFQGNSAPDKSGLPSDRFSAERTGGSVSTLTIQRTQQEDSAVYLCASSFGVSGYTFGSGTRLTVV.

The genes are TRBV10-3 and TRBJ1-5; D gene unclear. Germline loops: CDR1 ENHRY, CDR2 SYGVKD. V was pared by 6 bases and J by 3 bases, with 15 bases between. The CDR3 consists of 15 residues. The chain's CDR3 is CAISRSGEDNQPQHF. CDR3 DNA sequence: TGTGCCATCAGCCGTTCAGGAGAGGACAATCAGCCCCAGCATTTT.